What follows are 17 T cell receptor beta chains derived from one specimen sequenced in a study of blood T cell repertoires in COVID-19. Data came from immunoSEQ multiplex PCR; TCRdb stores just in-frame clones and leaves some out. This sample carries roughly 180,000 clones, around 80% of them seen once, and the ten largest clones take roughly 11%. Input material: PBMCs or T cells enriched from blood (not recorded which). The receptor set was obtained from a man in his fifties or sixties who had recovered from COVID-19.

CDR3 residues: CASSYGTSGGADTQYF. In DNA form, the CDR3 reads TGTGCCAGCAGCTATGGGACTAGCGGGGGTGCGGATACGCAGTATTTT. This chain connects TRBV11-2 to TRBJ2-3; 14 bases map to TRBD2. The CDR3 runs 16 residues. Germline lookup yields CDR1 SGHAT and CDR2 FQNNGV. V lost 4 bases, J lost 6 bases, and 6 bases stayed unmatched.

The chain joins TRBV7-3 to TRBJ1-5, with D tentatively TRBD1 (6 bases). The V gene's germline CDR1 is SGHTA and CDR2 FQGTGA. CDR3 length: 13 amino acids. Between the trimmed V and J ends, which lost 5 bases and 7 bases, there was a span of 12 bases. CDR3 in amino acids: CASSLDRIQPQHF. CDR3 DNA sequence: TGTGCCAGCAGCCTCGACAGGATACAGCCCCAGCATTTT. Complete variable domain (other parts from reference TRBV7-3 and TRBJ1-5): GAGVSQTPSNKVTEKGKYVELRCDPISGHTALYWYRQSLGQGPEFLIYFQGTGAADDSGLPNDRFFAVRPEGSVSTLKIQRTERGDSAVYLCASSLDRIQPQHFGDGTRLSIL.

This chain joins TRBV5-1 and TRBJ2-3; TRBD2 aligns across 8 bases. The CDR3 contains 16 residues. CDR1 and CDR2 (germline): SGHRS, YFSETQ. V gave up 5 bases and J gave up 4 bases; unmatched junction bases: 12. CDR3 nucleotides: TGCGCCAGCAGTTGGCGGCGCCTCGGGGGGGCAGATACGCAGTATTTT. This sequence encodes CASSWRRLGGADTQYF.

The chain couples TRBV5-8 to TRBJ2-7; 10 bases are shared with TRBD2. CDR1 is SGHTS, CDR2 YDEGEE, per germline. This CDR3 has 15 amino acids. V was clipped by 4 bases and J by 0 bases; unmatched bases: 4. The CDR3 DNA reads as TGTGCCAGCAGCCTTAGCGGGAGGAGCTCCTACGAGCAGTACTTC. Translation: CASSLSGRSSYEQYF.

The J gene is TRBJ1-2, the V gene TRBV3-1 (or the pseudogene TRBV3-2); a possible D gene is TRBD1 (5 bases). The germline V and J ends were trimmed by 3 bases and 8 bases, with 13 bases remaining between them. Germline CDR1 reads LGHDT; CDR2 reads YNNKEL (reference sequence). CDR3 length: 13 amino acids. CDR3 in amino acids: CASSHGTGEGYTF. For the CDR3, the DNA is TGTGCCAGCAGCCACGGGACGGGAGAAGGCTACACCTTC.

The chain combines TRBV6-5 with TRBJ1-2; 7 nucleotides align to TRBD1. Per the germline V gene, CDR1 is MNHEY and CDR2 is SVGAGI. The CDR3 has 14 amino acids. Trimming at V came to 6 bases and at J to 3 bases, leaving 7 bases not matched to a gene. CDR3 nucleotides: TGTGCCAGCAGACCCTGGCAGGGGGACTATGGCTACACCTTC. This codes for CASRPWQGDYGYTF.

The gene calls are TRBV28 and TRBJ1-5; 7 bases are shared with TRBD1. Looked up from germline, CDR1 is MDHEN and CDR2 is SYDVKM. This CDR3 is built from 15 residues. V gave up 4 bases and J gave up 3 bases; unmatched junction bases: 6. The CDR3 nucleotides read TGTGCCAGCAGTTCAACCGGGACAGACAATCAGCCCCAGCATTTT. Translated, it gives CASSSTGTDNQPQHF.

This clone was counted once. The chain uses TRBV6-5 and TRBJ2-1, with 7 bases matching TRBD2. V lost 6 bases and J lost 5; bases outside the gene matches: 4. The CDR3 is 13 amino acids. Looked up from germline, CDR1 is MNHEY and CDR2 is SVGAGI. Here the CDR3 DNA reads TGTGCCAGCAGCTGGGGGGGTAACAATGAGCAGTTCTTC. Its protein product is CASSWGGNNEQFF.

This chain connects TRBV5-8 to TRBJ2-1; 7 bases align to TRBD2. Looked up from germline, CDR1 is SGHTS and CDR2 is YDEGEE. V trimming: 1 base; J trimming: 8 bases; junction bases outside the gene matches: 6. CDR3 size: 14 residues. This CDR3 is CASSLRGVRDEQFF. DNA for the CDR3: TGTGCCAGCAGCTTGCGGGGGGTCAGGGATGAGCAGTTCTTC. The full variable domain, in which reference TRBV5-8 and TRBJ2-1 provide the parts outside the CDR3, is EAGVTQSPTHLIKTRGQQATLRCSPISGHTSVYWYQQALGLGLQFLLWYDEGEERNRGNFPPRFSGRQFPNYSSELNVNALELEDSALYLCASSLRGVRDEQFFGPGTRLTVL.

This clone has only a few counts. V and J are TRBV4-2 and TRBJ2-1; 12 nucleotides align to TRBD2. The V segment lost 4 bases and the J segment 6 bases; nucleotides outside the gene matches: 10. The CDR3 is made up of 17 amino acids. Germline CDR1 and CDR2: LGHNA and YNFKEQ. CDR3 in amino acids: CASSLLTGTSGSNEQFF. As DNA, the CDR3 is TGTGCCAGCAGCCTTCTTACCGGGACTAGCGGGTCCAATGAGCAGTTCTTC.

This sequence joins TRBV7-6 and TRBJ1-2; D ambiguous. This CDR3 contains 16 residues. The germline V gene has CDR1 SGHVS and CDR2 FNYEAQ. Trimming left V 5 bases short and J 5 bases short, with 21 bases between. CDR3 amino acids: CASSPTPQNGPYGYTF. As DNA, the CDR3 is TGTGCCAGCAGCCCCACCCCCCAGAATGGTCCGTATGGCTACACCTTC.

The V call is TRBV10-3, the J call TRBJ2-3; 7 nucleotides align to TRBD2. Germline V gene lookup returns CDR1 ENHRY and CDR2 SYGVKD. The CDR3 is 16 residues long. After removal of 6 bases from V and 0 bases from J, the junction contained 9 bases not matched to a gene. CDR3 DNA sequence: TGTGCCATCAGCCGACTAGCAGGGTTTAGCACAGATACGCAGTATTTT. Translating it yields CAISRLAGFSTDTQYF.

This chain uses TRBV28 with TRBJ2-6; weak D call: TRBD2 (5 bases). Germline V gives CDR1 MDHEN, CDR2 SYDVKM. Trimming cost V 6 bases and J 7 bases, with 16 bases left between them. There are 15 residues in the CDR3. The CDR3 DNA reads as TGTGCCAGCAGCCCACCTGGGTCGGGAGCCAACGTCCTGACTTTC. It is translated as CASSPPGSGANVLTF. The full variable domain, in which reference TRBV28 and TRBJ2-6 provide the parts outside the CDR3, is DVKVTQSSRYLVKRTGEKVFLECVQDMDHENMFWYRQDPGLGLRLIYFSYDVKMKEKGDIPEGYSVSREKKERFSLILESASTNQTSMYLCASSPPGSGANVLTFGAGSRLTVL.

J is TRBJ2-5 and V is TRBV10-3, with D hard to call. The length of the CDR3 is 11 residues. Germline V gene data show CDR1 as ENHRY and CDR2 as SYGVKD. The V and J ends lost 3 bases and 5 bases respectively, with 4 bases between them. The chain's CDR3 is CAISDLETQYF. The CDR3 nucleotides are TGTGCCATCAGTGATCTCGAGACCCAGTACTTC.

The chain has TRBV28 and TRBJ1-5; no reliable D call. The CDR3 spans 13 residues. The V gene's germline CDR1 is MDHEN and CDR2 SYDVKM. V dropped 3 bases and J dropped 7 bases, with 10 bases sitting between them. CDR3 bases: TGTGCCAGCAGTTTTGGGTTCAGGCAGCCCCAGCATTTT. It translates to CASSFGFRQPQHF.

The genes are TRBV2 and TRBJ2-5, with D possibly being TRBD1 (5 bases). The CDR3 is made up of 15 amino acids. Trimming took off 2 bases at V and 2 bases at J, with 12 bases between the two ends. CDR1 SNHLY and CDR2 FYNNEI come from the germline V gene. CDR3 in amino acids: CASSESLSGQETQYF. The CDR3 DNA sequence: TGTGCCAGCAGTGAAAGCTTGTCAGGGCAAGAGACCCAGTACTTC.

The chain uses TRBV9 and TRBJ2-1; perhaps TRBD2 as D (7 bases). CDR1 is SGDLS and CDR2 is YYNGEE in the germline V gene. V was shortened by 0 bases and J by 0 bases, with 13 bases between the two germline ends. The CDR3 extends over 17 amino acids. The CDR3 bases are TGTGCCAGCAGCGTAGACGGGGGGCCTCTCTCCTACAATGAGCAGTTCTTC. It yields the protein CASSVDGGPLSYNEQFF. The full variable domain, its missing parts supplied by reference TRBV9 and TRBJ2-1, is DSGVTQTPKHLITATGQRVTLRCSPRSGDLSVYWYQQSLDQGLQFLIQYYNGEERAKGNILERFSAQQFPDLHSELNLSSLELGDSALYFCASSVDGGPLSYNEQFFGPGTRLTVL.